Included here is one T cell receptor beta chain sequence, with context. The data were obtained in a study of blood T cell repertoires in COVID-19. Study information: The United States, Italy and Spain provided the acute and convalescent COVID-19 samples. Sources were T cells, B-cell-depleted T cells, or PBMCs; the material itself was cDNA or gDNA.

Source study methods: Cell counts per sample came from amplifying reference gene primers. Using immunoSEQ multiplex PCR, the repertoire was profiled, and TCRdb retains in-frame clones only, with some absent. The DNA was the basis for D and trimming; V, J and clone size are from that table. The sample includes 250,000 or so clones, around 86% seen only once; the top ten take approximately 6.8%. CDR3 length: 13 amino acids. Trimming removed 7 bases at V and 2 bases at J, with 9 bases between. Germline V lookup: CDR1 LNHDA, CDR2 SQIVND (reference sequence). This sequence originates from a woman in her seventies with active or convalescent COVID-19. The chain has TRBV19 and TRBJ1-5; D is uncertain. Input material: peripheral blood. The CDR3 protein is CASTRQGNQPQHF. CDR3 in DNA: TGTGCCAGTACACGTCAGGGCAATCAGCCCCAGCATTTT.